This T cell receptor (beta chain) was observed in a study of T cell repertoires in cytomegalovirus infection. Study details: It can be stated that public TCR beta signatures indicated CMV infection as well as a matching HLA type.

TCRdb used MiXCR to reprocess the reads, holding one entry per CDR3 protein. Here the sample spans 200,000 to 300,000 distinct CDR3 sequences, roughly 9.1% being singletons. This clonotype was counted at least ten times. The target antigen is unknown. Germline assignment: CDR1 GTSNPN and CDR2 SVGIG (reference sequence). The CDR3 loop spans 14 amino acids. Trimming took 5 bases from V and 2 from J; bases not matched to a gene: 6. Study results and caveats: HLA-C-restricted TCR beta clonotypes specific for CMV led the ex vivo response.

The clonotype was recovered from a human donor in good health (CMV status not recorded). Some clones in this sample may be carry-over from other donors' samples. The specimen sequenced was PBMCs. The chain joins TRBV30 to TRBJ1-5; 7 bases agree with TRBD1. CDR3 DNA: TGTGCCTGGGCCCGCGGGACAGGCAATCAGCCCCAGCATTTT. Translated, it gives CAWARGTGNQPQHF. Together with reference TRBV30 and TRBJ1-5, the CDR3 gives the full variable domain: SQTIHQWPATLVQPVGSPLSLECTVEGTSNPNLYWYRQAAGRGLQLLFYSVGIGQISSEVPQNLSASRPQDRQFILSSKKLLLSDSGFYLCAWARGTGNQPQHFGDGTRLSIL.